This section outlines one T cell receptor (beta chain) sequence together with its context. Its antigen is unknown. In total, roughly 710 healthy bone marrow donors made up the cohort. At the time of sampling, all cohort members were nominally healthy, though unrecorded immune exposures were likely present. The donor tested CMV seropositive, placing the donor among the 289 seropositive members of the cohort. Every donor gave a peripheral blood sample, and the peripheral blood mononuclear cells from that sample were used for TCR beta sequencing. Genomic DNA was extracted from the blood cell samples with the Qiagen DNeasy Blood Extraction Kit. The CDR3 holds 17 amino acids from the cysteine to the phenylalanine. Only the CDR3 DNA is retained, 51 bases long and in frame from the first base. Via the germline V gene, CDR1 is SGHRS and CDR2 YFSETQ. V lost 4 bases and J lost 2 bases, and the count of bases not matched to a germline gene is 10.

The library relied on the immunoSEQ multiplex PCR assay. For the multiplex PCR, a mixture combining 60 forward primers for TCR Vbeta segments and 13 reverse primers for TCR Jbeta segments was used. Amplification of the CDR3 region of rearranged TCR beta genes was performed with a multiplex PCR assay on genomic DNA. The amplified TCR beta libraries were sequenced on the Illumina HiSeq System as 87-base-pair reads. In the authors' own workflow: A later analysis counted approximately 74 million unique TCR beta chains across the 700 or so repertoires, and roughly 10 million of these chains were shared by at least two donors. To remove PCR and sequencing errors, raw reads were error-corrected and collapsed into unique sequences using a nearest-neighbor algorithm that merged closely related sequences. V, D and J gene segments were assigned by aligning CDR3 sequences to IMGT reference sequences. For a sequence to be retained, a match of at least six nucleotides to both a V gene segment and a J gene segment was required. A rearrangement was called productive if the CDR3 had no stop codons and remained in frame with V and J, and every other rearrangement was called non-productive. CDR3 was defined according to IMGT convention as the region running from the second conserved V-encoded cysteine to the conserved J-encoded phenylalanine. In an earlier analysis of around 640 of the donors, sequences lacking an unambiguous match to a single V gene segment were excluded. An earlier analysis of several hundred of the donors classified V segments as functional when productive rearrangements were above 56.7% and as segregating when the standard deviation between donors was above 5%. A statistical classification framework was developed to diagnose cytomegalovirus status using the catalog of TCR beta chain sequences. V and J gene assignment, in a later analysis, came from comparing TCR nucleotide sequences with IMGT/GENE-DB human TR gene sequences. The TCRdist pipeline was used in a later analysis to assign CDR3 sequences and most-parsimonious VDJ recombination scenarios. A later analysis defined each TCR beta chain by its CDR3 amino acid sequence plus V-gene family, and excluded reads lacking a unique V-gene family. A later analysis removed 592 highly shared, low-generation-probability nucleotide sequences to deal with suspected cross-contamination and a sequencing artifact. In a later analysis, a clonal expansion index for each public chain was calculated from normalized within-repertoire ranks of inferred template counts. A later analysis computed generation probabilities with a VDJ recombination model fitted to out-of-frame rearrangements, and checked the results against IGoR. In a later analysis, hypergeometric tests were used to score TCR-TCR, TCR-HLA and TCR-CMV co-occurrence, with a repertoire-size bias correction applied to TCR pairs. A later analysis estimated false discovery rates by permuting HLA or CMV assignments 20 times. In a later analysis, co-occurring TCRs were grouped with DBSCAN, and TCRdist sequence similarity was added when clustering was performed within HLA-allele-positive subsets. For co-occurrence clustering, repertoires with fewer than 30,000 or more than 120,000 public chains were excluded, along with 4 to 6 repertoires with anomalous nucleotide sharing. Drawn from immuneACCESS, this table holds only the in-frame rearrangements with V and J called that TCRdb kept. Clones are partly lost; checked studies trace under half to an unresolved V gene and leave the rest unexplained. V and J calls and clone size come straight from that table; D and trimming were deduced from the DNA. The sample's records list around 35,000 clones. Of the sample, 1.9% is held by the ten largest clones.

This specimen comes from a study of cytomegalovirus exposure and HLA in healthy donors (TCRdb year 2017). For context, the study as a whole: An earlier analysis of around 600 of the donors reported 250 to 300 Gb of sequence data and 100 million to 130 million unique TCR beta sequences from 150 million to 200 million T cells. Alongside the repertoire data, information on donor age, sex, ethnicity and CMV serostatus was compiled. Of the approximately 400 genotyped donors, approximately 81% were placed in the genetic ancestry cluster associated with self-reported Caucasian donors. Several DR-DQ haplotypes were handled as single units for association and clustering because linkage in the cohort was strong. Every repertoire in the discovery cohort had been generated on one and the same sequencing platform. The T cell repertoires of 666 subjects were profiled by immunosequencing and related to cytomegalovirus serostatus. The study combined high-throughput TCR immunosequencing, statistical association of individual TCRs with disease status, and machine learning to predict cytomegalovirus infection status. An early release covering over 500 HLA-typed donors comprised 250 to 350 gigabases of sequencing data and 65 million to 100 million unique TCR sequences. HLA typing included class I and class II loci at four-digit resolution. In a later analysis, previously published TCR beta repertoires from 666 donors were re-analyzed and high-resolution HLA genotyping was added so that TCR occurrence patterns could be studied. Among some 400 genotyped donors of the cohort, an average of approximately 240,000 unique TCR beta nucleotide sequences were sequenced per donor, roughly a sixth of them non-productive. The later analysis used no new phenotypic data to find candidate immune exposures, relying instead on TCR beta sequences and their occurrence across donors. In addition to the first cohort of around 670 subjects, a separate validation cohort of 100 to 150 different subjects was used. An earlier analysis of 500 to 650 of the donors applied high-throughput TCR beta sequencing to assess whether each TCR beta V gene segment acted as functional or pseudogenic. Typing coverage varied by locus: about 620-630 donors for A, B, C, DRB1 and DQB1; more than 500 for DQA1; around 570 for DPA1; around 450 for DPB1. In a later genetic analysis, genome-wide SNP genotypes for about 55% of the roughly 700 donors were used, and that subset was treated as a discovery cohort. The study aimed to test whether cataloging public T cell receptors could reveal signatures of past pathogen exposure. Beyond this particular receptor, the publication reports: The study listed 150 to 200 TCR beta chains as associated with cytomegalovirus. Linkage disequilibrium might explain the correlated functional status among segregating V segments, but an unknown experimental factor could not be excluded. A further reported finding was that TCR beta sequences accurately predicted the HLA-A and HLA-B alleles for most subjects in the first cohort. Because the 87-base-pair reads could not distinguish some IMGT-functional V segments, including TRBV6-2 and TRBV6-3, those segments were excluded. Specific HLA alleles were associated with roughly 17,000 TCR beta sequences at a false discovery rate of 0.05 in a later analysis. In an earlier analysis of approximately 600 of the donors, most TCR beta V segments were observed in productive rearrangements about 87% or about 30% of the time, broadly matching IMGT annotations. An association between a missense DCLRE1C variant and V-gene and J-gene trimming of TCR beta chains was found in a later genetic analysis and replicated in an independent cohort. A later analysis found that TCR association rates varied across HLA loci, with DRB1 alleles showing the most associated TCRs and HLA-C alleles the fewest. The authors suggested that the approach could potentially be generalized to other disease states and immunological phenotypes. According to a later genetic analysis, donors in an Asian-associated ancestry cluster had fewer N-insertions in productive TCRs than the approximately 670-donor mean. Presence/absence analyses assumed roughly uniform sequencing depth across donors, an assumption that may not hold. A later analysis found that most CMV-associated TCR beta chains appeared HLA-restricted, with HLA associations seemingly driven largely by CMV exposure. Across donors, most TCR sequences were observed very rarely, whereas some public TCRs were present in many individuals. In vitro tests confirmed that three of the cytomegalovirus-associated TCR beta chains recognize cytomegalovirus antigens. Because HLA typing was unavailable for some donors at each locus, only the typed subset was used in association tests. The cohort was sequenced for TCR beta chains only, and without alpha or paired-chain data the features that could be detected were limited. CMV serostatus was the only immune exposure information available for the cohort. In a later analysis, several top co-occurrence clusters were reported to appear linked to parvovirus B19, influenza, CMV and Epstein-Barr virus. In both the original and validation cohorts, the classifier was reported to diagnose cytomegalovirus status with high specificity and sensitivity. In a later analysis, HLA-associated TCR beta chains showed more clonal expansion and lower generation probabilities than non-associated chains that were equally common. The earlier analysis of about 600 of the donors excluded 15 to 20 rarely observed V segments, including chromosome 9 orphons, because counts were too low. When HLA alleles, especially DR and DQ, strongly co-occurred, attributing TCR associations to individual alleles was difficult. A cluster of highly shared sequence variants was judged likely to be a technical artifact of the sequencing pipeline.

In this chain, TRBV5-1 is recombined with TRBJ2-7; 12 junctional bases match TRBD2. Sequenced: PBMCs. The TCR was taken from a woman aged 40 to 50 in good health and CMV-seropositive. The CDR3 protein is CASSPGLAGIRAYEQYF. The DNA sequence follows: TGCGCCAGCAGCCCGGGACTAGCGGGCATTCGGGCCTACGAGCAGTACTTC.